The rows below give T cell receptor beta chains drawn from one sample of a study of blood T cell repertoires in COVID-19. Profiled with immunoSEQ multiplex PCR; TCRdb holds only in-frame clones, not every one. Altogether under 250,000 clones are present, roughly four fifths being singletons, with the ten largest covering about 4.8%. Specimen: peripheral blood. The receptors shown here come from a woman in her 70s with acute or convalescent COVID-19. Both conserved end residues are part of each CDR3. The order of the fields is V gene, D gene, clone size, J gene, CDR3 DNA, CDR3 protein. The D gene is left open where the match is weak. Where a row states a size, it is once, few, many or the class of an expanded clone; other rows omit it.

>TRBV5-1|TRBD1|-|TRBJ1-6
TGCGCCAGCAGCGTTGACAGGGGTAATTCACCCCTCCACTTT
CASSVDRGNSPLHF
>TRBV6-2/TRBV6-3|-|-|TRBJ2-1
TGTGCCAGCAGCCCGGGACATGTTTGGCTCTCCTACAATGAGCAGTTCTTC
CASSPGHVWLSYNEQFF
>TRBV27|-|-|TRBJ2-7
TGTGCCAGCGTTGGGTCTTGGGGGCGAGGTGTATACGAGCAGTACTTC
CASVGSWGRGVYEQYF
>TRBV28|TRBD2|-|TRBJ2-7
TGTGCCAGCAGTGCCCCGGGAGGCTACGAGCAGTACTTC
CASSAPGGYEQYF
>TRBV12-3/TRBV12-4|-|-|TRBJ1-5
TGTGCCAGCAGTTTTGCAGGGCATCAGCCCCAGCATTTT
CASSFAGHQPQHF
>TRBV9|TRBD1|-|TRBJ1-1
TGTGCCAGCAGCATTAGACAGGGAGATGGGACTGAAGCTTTCTTT
CASSIRQGDGTEAFF
>TRBV2|-|-|TRBJ1-6
TGTGCCAGCAGTGTAGCGGGGGCGCCTAATTCACCCCTCCACTTT
CASSVAGAPNSPLHF
>TRBV6-5|TRBD1|-|TRBJ2-5
TGTGCCAGCAGTAACAGGGGGTCGGAGACCCAGTACTTC
CASSNRGSETQYF
>TRBV3-1/TRBV3-2|TRBD2|-|TRBJ2-3
TGTGCCAGCAGCCAAGGTAGAGACTGGGCCCTGACGGGAGGTACGCAGTATTTT
CASSQGRDWALTGGTQYF
>TRBV27|TRBD2|-|TRBJ2-2
TGTGCCAGCAGGGGACTAGCGGCATCGAACACCGGGGAGCTGTTTTTT
CASRGLAASNTGELFF
>TRBV5-6|TRBD1|-|TRBJ1-5
TGTGCCAGCAGGGCCGGAAGGCAGGGGGCAAATCAGCCCCAGCATTTT
CASRAGRQGANQPQHF
>TRBV12-3/TRBV12-4|TRBD1|-|TRBJ2-2
TGTGCCAGCACCAAGGACAGGGGGGAGCTGTTTTTT
CASTKDRGELFF
>TRBV5-1|-|many|TRBJ1-2
TGCGCCAGCAGCTTCGGATCAGGGGTGCCCTATGGCTACACCTTC
CASSFGSGVPYGYTF
>TRBV4-3|-|-|TRBJ1-3
TGCGCCAGCAGCCAAGTGCCGACTTCAGAGGGAAACACCATATATTTT
CASSQVPTSEGNTIYF
>TRBV7-9|-|few|TRBJ2-7
TGTGCCAGCAGCCCAGAGGAGGTATCAGTGCAGTACTTC
CASSPEEVSVQYF
>TRBV29-1|TRBD1|-|TRBJ2-7
TGCAGCGTTCAGGGGGCCTACGAGCAGTACTTC
CSVQGAYEQYF
>TRBV9|TRBD2|once|TRBJ2-1
TGTGCCAGCAGCGTAGCCACTAGCGGGGTCAATGAGCAGTTCTTC
CASSVATSGVNEQFF
>TRBV3-1/TRBV3-2|-|-|TRBJ1-6
TGTGCCAGCAGCCAACAGGGGTCCTATAATTCACCCCTCCACTTT
CASSQQGSYNSPLHF
>TRBV7-9|TRBD1|-|TRBJ1-4
TGTGCCAGCAGCGGACGGACAGGTCGAGACAGATTAAATGAAAAACTGTTTTTT
CASSGRTGRDRLNEKLFF
>TRBV6-1|TRBD1|-|TRBJ1-1
TGTGCCAGCAGTAGAAGACAGGGCGGGACTGAAGCTTTCTTT
CASSRRQGGTEAFF
>TRBV21-1|-|-|TRBJ2-7
TGTGCCAGCAGCAAAGGTTCGTCAGGGATGTTCAAGAATCCCTACGAGCAGTACTTC
CASSKGSSGMFKNPYEQYF
>TRBV5-6|TRBD1|-|TRBJ1-3
TGTGCCAGCAGCTTGCAGGGGGCGACCATATATTTT
CASSLQGATIYF
>TRBV9|TRBD1|-|TRBJ1-1
TGTGCCAGCAGCGTACACCAGGGGGTGACTGAAGCTTTCTTT
CASSVHQGVTEAFF
>TRBV5-1|-|-|TRBJ2-5
TGCGCCAGCAACCGGGACTCACAAGAGACCCAGTACTTC
CASNRDSQETQYF
>TRBV6-1|-|-|TRBJ1-4
TGTGCCAGCAGTGAAGCGTCGGCGGTTGCAACTAATGAAAAACTGTTTTTT
CASSEASAVATNEKLFF
>TRBV5-1|TRBD2|-|TRBJ2-3
TGCGCCAGCAGCTTGGAACTAGCGGGGCCAGATACGCAGTATTTT
CASSLELAGPDTQYF
>TRBV28|-|-|TRBJ1-2
TGTGCCAGCAGCATTGACAGCTTCTATGGCTACACCTTC
CASSIDSFYGYTF
>TRBV5-6|-|-|TRBJ1-5
TGTGCCAGCAGCTTTGGAGGGATTGGTAGCAATCAGCCCCAGCATTTT
CASSFGGIGSNQPQHF
>TRBV14|TRBD1|-|TRBJ2-7
TGTGCCAGCAGCCAAGATTGGACAGGGATCTACGAGCAGTACTTC
CASSQDWTGIYEQYF
>TRBV19|-|-|TRBJ1-6
TGTGCCAGTCGGGGAAGGGGAGGGATTAATAATTCACCCCTCCACTTT
CASRGRGGINNSPLHF
>TRBV7-2|-|-|TRBJ1-6
TGTGCCAGCAGCTCCACAGGGTTGGATTCACCCCTCCACTTT
CASSSTGLDSPLHF
>TRBV5-1|TRBD2|-|TRBJ2-1
TGCGCCAGCAGCTTGAGACTAGCGGGGGGCCTCTACAATGAGCAGTTCTTC
CASSLRLAGGLYNEQFF
>TRBV6-6|TRBD1|-|TRBJ1-4
TGTGCCAGCAGTTATGGACAGGTTAATGAAAAACTGTTTTTT
CASSYGQVNEKLFF
>TRBV28|-|-|TRBJ1-3
TGTGCCAGCAGCCCCGCGGGTAGGGCTGGAAACACCATATATTTT
CASSPAGRAGNTIYF
>TRBV11-3|TRBD1|-|TRBJ2-5
TGTGCCAGCAGCCCCTCCGGGACAGGGAAAGAGACCCAGTACTTC
CASSPSGTGKETQYF
>TRBV27|-|-|TRBJ2-7
TGTGCCAGCAGTTTTAAAAGGGACACCACCTACGAGCAGTACTTC
CASSFKRDTTYEQYF
>TRBV7-6|-|-|TRBJ2-7
TGTGCCAGCAGCTTAGGGGCGTCAGGGATCTCCTACGAGCAGTACTTC
CASSLGASGISYEQYF
>TRBV15|TRBD1|-|TRBJ2-7
TGTGCCACCAGCAGAGGGACAGGGTACGAGCAGTACTTC
CATSRGTGYEQYF
>TRBV9|TRBD1|-|TRBJ1-2
TGTGCCAGCAGCGCCACAATAGCAGGGACAGCTGGGGGCTACACCTTC
CASSATIAGTAGGYTF
>TRBV19|-|-|TRBJ2-5
TGTGCCAGCCAGCTTACAGGGATCCGGCAACAGACCCAGTACTTC
CASQLTGIRQQTQYF
>TRBV20-1|TRBD1|-|TRBJ2-2
TGCAGTGCTAGTCCCGGGACAGGAATCACCGGGGAGCTGTTTTTT
CSASPGTGITGELFF
>TRBV28|TRBD1|-|TRBJ1-2
TGTGCCAGCAGTTTATCCGGGACAGCATATGGCTACACCTTC
CASSLSGTAYGYTF
>TRBV7-9|TRBD1|-|TRBJ1-2
TGTGCCAGCAGCCCACGTTTCAACAGGGGCGAGGGAGGCTACACCTTC
CASSPRFNRGEGGYTF
>TRBV19|TRBD2|-|TRBJ2-1
TGTGCCAGTAGTATAGACGGTAGCGGGGGGATGCGGAATGAGCAGTTCTTC
CASSIDGSGGMRNEQFF
>TRBV5-8|TRBD1|-|TRBJ2-5
TGTGCCAGCAGCCTATCCGGGACAGGCCAAGAGACCCAGTACTTC
CASSLSGTGQETQYF
>TRBV5-6|TRBD2|-|TRBJ2-3
TGTGCCAGCAGCGAGATACTAGCGGGGGCCCCAGATACGCAGTATTTT
CASSEILAGAPDTQYF
>TRBV18|-|-|TRBJ1-5
TGTGCCAGCTCACCAGGACAATATCAGCCCCAGCATTTT
CASSPGQYQPQHF
>TRBV19|-|-|TRBJ1-5
TGTGCCAGTAGTCTCCCGGGCAGGGACAATCAGCCCCAGCATTTT
CASSLPGRDNQPQHF
>TRBV29-1|-|-|TRBJ2-7
TGCAGCGTTGAAGGTACCCACGGCTACGAGCAGTACTTC
CSVEGTHGYEQYF
>TRBV5-1|-|few|TRBJ2-7
TGCGCCAGCAGCTTGAACAGCCGATCCTACGAGCAGTACTTC
CASSLNSRSYEQYF
>TRBV30|TRBD2|-|TRBJ2-3
TGTGCCTGGAGTGTATGGCGGGGGGTCACAGATACGCAGTATTTT
CAWSVWRGVTDTQYF
>TRBV6-5|-|-|TRBJ1-1
TGTGCCAGCAGACGCGACTCATATGAAGCTTTCTTT
CASRRDSYEAFF
>TRBV9|-|-|TRBJ2-1
TGTGCCAGCAGCCGCGCGACCGGGACTGGGGACAATGAGCAGTTCTTC
CASSRATGTGDNEQFF
>TRBV27|-|-|TRBJ1-1
TGTGCCAGCAGTCCGTACACGATGAACACTGAAGCTTTCTTT
CASSPYTMNTEAFF
>TRBV7-2|TRBD1|once|TRBJ1-2
TGTGCCAGCAGCTTAATCCCAGGGGGCGCGAGTGGCTACATCTTC
CASSLIPGGASGYIF
>TRBV7-2|-|-|TRBJ1-1
TGTGCCAGCAGGATCAGAACTGAAGCTTTCTTT
CASRIRTEAFF
>TRBV28|-|once|TRBJ1-1
TGTGCCAGCAGGGCAACAGGTGAAGCCTTCTTT
CASRATGEAFF